Reported below is one T cell receptor beta chain. The target antigen is unknown. These data originate in a study of monozygotic twins with cystic fibrosis. Study-level results: Age, concordance and disease severity did not associate with shared CDR3 numbers. Clonality was generally low (median around 0.009), higher in the most severe patients. Unrelated CF individuals shared fewer identical clonotypes than monozygotic CF twins. J usage was most co-twin-similar in 8 of 16 pairs, V in 13.

The CDR3 covers 15 residues. V shed 5 bases and J 6 bases; nucleotides not matched to a gene: 4. The V gene's germline CDR1 is SGHAT and CDR2 FQNNGV. Clones were read by immunoSEQ multiplex PCR, and TCRdb kept only the in-frame ones, dropping some. The profile covers about 30,000 clones, with about nine tenths appearing a single time and 0.54% taken by the ten largest. The J gene is TRBJ2-3, the V gene TRBV11-2, with 14 nucleotides matching TRBD2. The sample comprised blood. This TCR was sampled from a girl aged 2 to 10 with cystic fibrosis. The chain's CDR3 is CASSPGLAGGDTQYF. The CDR3 DNA reads as TGTGCCAGCAGCCCCGGACTAGCGGGGGGCGATACGCAGTATTTT.